Presented here are 5 T cell receptor beta chains from one specimen sequenced in a study of shared clonotypes between healthy human individuals. Clones were sequenced by immunoSEQ multiplex PCR, and TCRdb holds only the in-frame ones, with some missing. The sample has roughly 680,000 clones, 72% seen once. The specimen sequenced was memory CD4+ T cells sorted from blood. Subset meaning: CD45RA-negative fraction. The source is a woman aged 30 to 39 in good health.

The V call is TRBV19, the J call TRBJ1-1; possible D gene TRBD1, 5 bases. Germline values: CDR1 LNHDA, CDR2 SQIVND (reference sequence). The CDR3 spans 12 residues. V was trimmed by 6 bases and J by 4 bases, leaving 9 bases between them. The DNA of the CDR3 is TGTGCCAGTAGGGGGCGCGGCACTGAAGCTTTCTTT. Translated: CASRGRGTEAFF. Full variable domain (rest looked up from reference TRBV19 and TRBJ1-1): DGGITQSPKYLFRKEGQNVTLSCEQNLNHDAMYWYRQDPGQGLRLIYYSQIVNDFQKGDIAEGYSVSREKKESFPLTVTSAQKNPTAFYLCASRGRGTEAFFGQGTRLTVV.

This clone was picked up one time. This chain uses TRBV6-6 with TRBJ2-1; 7 nucleotides line up with TRBD2. The CDR3 runs to 12 residues. V was pared by 4 bases and J by 10 bases, with 4 bases of the junction left unmatched. Germline CDR1 MNHNY, CDR2 SVGAGI (reference sequence). The CDR3 bases are TGTGCCAGCAGTTCTTATAGCGGGGAGCAGTTCTTC. Translation: CASSSYSGEQFF.

The J gene is TRBJ2-1, the V gene TRBV5-1, with a possible D match to TRBD1 (5 bases). The germline CDR1 and CDR2 sequences are SGHRS and YFSETQ. V dropped 0 bases and J dropped 9 bases, with 13 bases sitting between them. CDR3 size: 14 residues. CDR3 sequence reads: CASSLAFQGFEQFF. The CDR3 nucleotides read TGCGCCAGCAGCTTGGCCTTCCAGGGATTTGAGCAGTTCTTC.

The rearrangement joins TRBV28 to TRBJ1-2, with a possible D match to TRBD1 (5 bases). Per the germline V gene, CDR1 is MDHEN and CDR2 is SYDVKM. Trimming stripped 10 bases from V and 4 bases from J, with 19 bases between. This CDR3 spans 14 amino acids. The CDR3 DNA follows: TGTGCCACCCTCGGAACGGACACCCGCTATGGCTACACCTTC. As protein: CATLGTDTRYGYTF.

This clone was observed a few times. Distinct nucleotide sequences in the sample also encode this CDR3. The rearrangement links TRBV28 to TRBJ1-1; D is possibly TRBD1 (5 bases). Trimming stripped 6 bases from V and 2 bases from J, with 13 bases between. This CDR3 is built from 14 residues. Germline-derived CDR1 and CDR2 are MDHEN and SYDVKM. CDR3 sequence reads: CASRPSRGNTEAFF. CDR3 DNA: TGTGCCAGCAGACCGTCGAGGGGAAACACTGAAGCTTTCTTT.